This T cell receptor (beta chain) emerged from a study of blood T cell repertoires in COVID-19. Study-level background: Specimens from acute and convalescent COVID-19 originated in the United States, Italy and Spain.

Original analysis: For nucleated cells, counts were estimated from reference gene primer amplification. The repertoire was sequenced with immunoSEQ multiplex PCR; TCRdb's copy has only in-frame clones and lacks some. V and J calls and clone size are given by that table; D and trimming were obtained from the DNA. The table has about 150,000 clones, about 87% seen once. Trimming took off 4 bases at V and 3 bases at J, with 13 bases between the two ends. The CDR3 loop spans 14 amino acids. Per the germline V gene, CDR1 is SGHNT and CDR2 is YYREEE (reference sequence). Source material: peripheral blood. This sequence was found in a man over 45 who had recovered from COVID-19. V is TRBV5-4 and J is TRBJ1-1; no definite D call. The CDR3 spells CASSLNGLDTEAFF. CDR3 sequence (DNA): TGTGCCAGCAGCCTTAATGGACTCGACACTGAAGCTTTCTTT.